Following are 15 T cell receptor beta chains from one sample sequenced in a study of Tregs in tolerant kidney transplant recipients. Clones were read by immunoSEQ multiplex PCR, and TCRdb kept only the in-frame ones, dropping some. In the table there are about 44,000 clones, 95% to 96% of which are singletons. Antigen specificity for these receptors is unknown. Source material: Tregs from blood cultured with allogeneic cells. The receptors stem from a human donor in good health.

The V and J genes are TRBV7-2 and TRBJ2-1; D uncertain. Germline CDR1 SGHTA, CDR2 FQGNSA. The CDR3 runs 14 residues. With 3 bases removed from V and 2 bases from J, the gap between germline ends came to 8 bases. As DNA, the CDR3 is TGTGCCAGCAGCTTGCTACTTCCCTACAATGAGCAGTTCTTC. Translating gives CASSLLLPYNEQFF.

The chain has TRBV5-1 and TRBJ2-2; 7 nucleotides match TRBD2. CDR1 SGHRS and CDR2 YFSETQ come from the germline V gene. Trimming cost V 3 bases and J 1 base; bases outside gene matches: 12. This CDR3 is built from 18 residues. CDR3 nucleotide sequence: TGCGCCAGCAGCTCCTGGGAGGGGCGAAAGGGGAACACCGGGGAGCTGTTTTTT. Its translation is CASSSWEGRKGNTGELFF.

The chain carries TRBV18 and TRBJ1-2; D is unclear. The CDR3 covers 12 residues. The V gene's germline CDR1 is KGHSH and CDR2 LQKENI. The V and J ends lost 4 bases and 8 bases respectively, with 11 bases between them. CDR3 sequence: CASSRFGSGYTF. CDR3 in DNA: TGTGCCAGCTCACGGTTCGGTTCCGGCTACACCTTC.

This chain uses TRBV5-1 with TRBJ2-7; 9 bases align to TRBD2. The CDR3 sequence is 15 residues long. The V and J ends lost 4 bases and 5 bases, in that order; junction bases with no gene match: 10. The germline CDR1 and CDR2 sequences are SGHRS and YFSETQ. CDR3 in amino acids: CASSGPGVAGDEQYF. Here the CDR3 DNA reads TGCGCCAGCAGCGGGCCGGGGGTAGCGGGGGACGAGCAGTACTTC.

CDR3 DNA: TGTGCCAGCAGTTACCCGATCAAAGGAGCAACAGGTGGCTACACCTTC. It encodes CASSYPIKGATGGYTF. This sequence joins TRBV6-6 and TRBJ1-2; possibly TRBD1 for D (5 bases). This CDR3 contains 16 residues. Germline V gene lookup returns CDR1 MNHNY and CDR2 SVGAGI (reference sequence). V lost 2 bases and J lost 7, with 20 bases in between.

V gene TRBV30 combines with J gene TRBJ1-1; TRBD1 might be the D (5 bases). Germline CDR1 reads GTSNPN; CDR2 reads SVGIG (reference sequence). CDR3 length: 12 amino acids. Trimming removed 4 bases at V and 4 bases at J, with 10 bases between. The CDR3 DNA follows: TGTGCCTGGACTAGGGGCCTCACTGAAGCTTTCTTT. Protein product: CAWTRGLTEAFF. Supplemented by reference TRBV30 and TRBJ1-1, the full variable domain reads SQTIHQWPATLVQPVGSPLSLECTVEGTSNPNLYWYRQAAGRGLQLLFYSVGIGQISSEVPQNLSASRPQDRQFILSSKKLLLSDSGFYLCAWTRGLTEAFFGQGTRLTVV.

The chain joins TRBV6-1 to TRBJ2-5, with 7 positions matching TRBD1. V lost 7 bases and J lost 6; bases outside the gene matches: 8. The germline V gene has CDR1 MNHNS and CDR2 SASEGT. The CDR3 totals 13 residues. For the CDR3, the DNA is TGTGCCAGCAAGAAAGGGGGCGAAAAGACCCAGTACTTC. This encodes CASKKGGEKTQYF.

The chain joins TRBV18 to TRBJ1-1, with a possible D match to TRBD1 (5 bases). CDR3 length: 15 residues. V was clipped by 3 bases and J by 0 bases, with 11 bases between them. Germline assignment: CDR1 KGHSH and CDR2 LQKENI. The CDR3 spells CASSPPRGVNTEAFF. CDR3 DNA: TGTGCCAGCTCACCTCCTAGAGGGGTGAACACTGAAGCTTTCTTT.

J is TRBJ1-5 and V is TRBV5-1; 7 bases are shared with TRBD1. Germline assignment: CDR1 SGHRS and CDR2 YFSETQ. J was trimmed by 7 bases and V by 0 bases; bases with no gene match: 4. The CDR3 is 14 amino acids. CDR3 sequence (DNA): TGCGCCAGCAGCTTGGGACAGGGTGAACAGCCCCAGCATTTT. It is translated as CASSLGQGEQPQHF.

This chain connects TRBV18 to TRBJ1-5; unclear D gene. Germline V lookup: CDR1 KGHSH, CDR2 LQKENI. The length of the CDR3 is 14 residues. V lost 3 bases, J lost 2 bases, and 8 bases lay in between. The CDR3: CASSPRAGNQPQHF. CDR3 coding DNA: TGTGCCAGCTCACCTCGAGCGGGCAATCAGCCCCAGCATTTT. The entire variable domain, with the rest obtained from reference TRBV18 and TRBJ1-5, is as follows: NAGVMQNPRHLVRRRGQEARLRCSPMKGHSHVYWYRQLPEEGLKFMVYLQKENIIDESGMPKERFSAEFPKEGPSILRIQQVVRGDSAAYFCASSPRAGNQPQHFGDGTRLSIL.

J is TRBJ2-1 and V is TRBV10-2, with 13 bases fitting TRBD2. V was clipped by 4 bases and J by 3 bases; unmatched bases: 12. The CDR3 contains 19 residues. CDR1 is WSHSY, CDR2 SAAADI, per germline. This chain's CDR3 is CASSADFRTSGRIYNEQFF. The CDR3 bases are TGCGCCAGCAGTGCGGATTTCAGGACTAGCGGGAGAATCTACAATGAGCAGTTCTTC.

CDR3 amino acids: CASSTATGNYGYTF. In DNA, the CDR3 is TGTGCCAGCAGCACGGCGACAGGGAACTATGGCTACACCTTC. The gene calls are TRBV5-5 and TRBJ1-2, with 7 bases matching TRBD1. Germline V gene sequence: CDR1 SGHKS, CDR2 YYEKEE (reference sequence). Trimming took 4 bases from V and 2 from J; bases not matched to a gene: 5. The CDR3 spans 14 residues. The variable domain in full, with the rest retrieved from reference TRBV5-5 and TRBJ1-2, is DAGVTQSPTHLIKTRGQQVTLRCSPISGHKSVSWYQQVLGQGPQFIFQYYEKEERGRGNFPDRFSARQFPNYSSELNVNALLLGDSALYLCASSTATGNYGYTFGSGTRLTVV.

J is TRBJ1-2 and V is TRBV6-6, with D perhaps matching TRBD1 (5 bases). The CDR3 loop spans 15 amino acids. V was shortened by 3 bases and J by 5 bases, with 16 bases between the two germline ends. Germline V CDR1 and CDR2: MNHNY, SVGAGI (reference sequence). The CDR3 coding sequence is TGTGCCAGCAGTTATCAACAGGTTTCAGGGTATGGCTACACCTTC. It specifies CASSYQQVSGYGYTF.

This sequence joins TRBV7-9 and TRBJ2-5, with a possible D match to TRBD2 (6 bases). The CDR3 runs 13 residues. The germline V gene encodes CDR1 SEHNR and CDR2 FQNEAQ (reference sequence). Trimming cost V 6 bases and J 5 bases, with 13 bases left between them. CDR3 protein: CASRRRVGETQYF. CDR3 sequence (DNA): TGTGCCAGCAGAAGGAGGGTGGGGGAGACCCAGTACTTC. The full variable domain, completed using reference TRBV7-9 and TRBJ2-5, is DTGVSQNPRHKITKRGQNVTFRCDPISEHNRLYWYRQTLGQGPEFLTYFQNEAQLEKSRLLSDRFSAERPKGSFSTLEIQRTEQGDSAMYLCASRRRVGETQYFGPGTRLLVL.

This clone was seen a handful of times. V gene TRBV6-1 combines with J gene TRBJ1-2; 7 nucleotides match TRBD1. V lost 8 bases to trimming and J lost 4 bases; unmatched junction nucleotides: 10. CDR3 size: 14 residues. Looked up from germline, CDR1 is MNHNS and CDR2 is SASEGT. The CDR3 nucleotides read TGTGCCAGCGAATTACAGGGGAAGTTCTATGGCTACACCTTC. Protein: CASELQGKFYGYTF.